The TCR beta chain described here comes from a study of memory CD4+ T cells and cytomegalovirus serostatus. This table comes from immunoSEQ multiplex PCR, and its TCRdb copy is limited to in-frame clones, with some not included. The sample includes 40,000 to 50,000 clones, just under 80% of them seen just once. The sort gate was single viable CD3+CD4+CD8-CD45RO+ cells for memory CD4+ T cells. This clone was observed a few times. V was trimmed by 6 bases and J by 9 bases, leaving 14 bases between them. There are 12 residues in the CDR3. CDR1 is MNHEY, CDR2 SVGAGI, per germline. The sample comprised memory CD4+ T cells from blood. V gene TRBV6-5 combines with J gene TRBJ1-2; the D is unclear. This TCR derives from an adult in good health and CMV-seronegative. CDR3: CASRSLGDSYTF. The CDR3 DNA reads TGTGCCAGCAGGTCCTTGGGCGATAGCTACACCTTC.